The rows below give T cell receptor beta chains drawn from one sample of a study of blood T cell repertoires in COVID-19. TCRdb keeps only in-frame clones here, not all; method: immunoSEQ multiplex PCR. The sample contains approximately 24,000 clones, 92% of which appear only once. Material: peripheral blood. The source is a human donor in a cohort sampled during active COVID-19. Each CDR3 is given with its conserved first and last residue. The order of the fields is D gene, clone size, J gene, V gene, CDR3 DNA, CDR3 protein. The D gene is left open where the match is weak. Clone size is given for some rows only: seen once, a few or many times, or a class if the clone is expanded.

>NA|NA|TRBJ2-7|TRBV10-1
TGCGCCAGCAGTGAGTCAGGGGGCGGGGGGGAGCAGTACTTC
CASSESGGGGEQYF
>NA|NA|TRBJ2-3|TRBV2
TGTGCCAGCAGTGGGGTCGGAGTAAACACAGATACGCAGTATTTT
CASSGVGVNTDTQYF
>NA|NA|TRBJ1-4|TRBV3-1/TRBV3-2
TGTGCCAGCAGCCAGACCCGACCGGGAACTAATGAAAAACTGTTTTTT
CASSQTRPGTNEKLFF
>TRBD2|NA|TRBJ2-3|TRBV28
TGTGCCAGCAGTTTCAGTACTAGCGGATACACAGATACGCAGTATTTT
CASSFSTSGYTDTQYF
>TRBD2|NA|TRBJ2-3|TRBV7-9
TGTGCCAGCAGCTCAGGCGCGGGAGCGTATTTT
CASSSGAGAYF
>TRBD1|NA|TRBJ2-1|TRBV12-3/TRBV12-4
TGTGCCAGCAGGCTGGACAGGGGGCGAAGGATCTTC
CASRLDRGRRIF
>TRBD2|NA|TRBJ2-4|TRBV5-6
TGTGCCAGCAGCCTGACCACTAGCGGGAGGGGAAACATTCAGTACTTC
CASSLTTSGRGNIQYF
>TRBD1|NA|TRBJ1-6|TRBV5-1
TGCGCCAGCAGCTCGCCAGGACAGGGAGGTTCACCCCTCCACTTT
CASSSPGQGGSPLHF
>TRBD1|NA|TRBJ2-7|TRBV7-9
TGTGCCAGCAGCTACGACAGGGGAAACTACTACGAGCAGTACTTC
CASSYDRGNYYEQYF
>NA|NA|TRBJ2-5|TRBV7-7
TGTGCTAGCAGCTTGCGGGGGCTAGCGCAAGAGACCCAGTACTTC
CASSLRGLAQETQYF
>TRBD1|NA|TRBJ1-2|TRBV27
TGTGCCAGTAAGGACGCGAGGGGGCGAGGTGGCTACACCTTC
CASKDARGRGGYTF
>TRBD1|NA|TRBJ1-2|TRBV6-1
TGTGCCAGCAGTGAACAGGGGGCCAACTATGGCTACACCTTC
CASSEQGANYGYTF
>NA|NA|TRBJ2-7|TRBV7-2
TGTGCCAGCAGCTTAAGGTTCGGTGGAGGAAACTACGAGCAGTACTTC
CASSLRFGGGNYEQYF
>NA|NA|TRBJ2-3|TRBV19
TGTGCCAGTAGTATAAGAGGAGACACAGATACGCAGTATTTT
CASSIRGDTDTQYF
>NA|NA|TRBJ1-1|TRBV13
TGTGCCAGCAGCTTATCCTCGGCGGGAGCTTTCTTT
CASSLSSAGAFF
>TRBD1|few|TRBJ1-5|TRBV19
TGTGCCAGTAGAGGACAGGGGGCCGATCAGCCCCAGCATTTT
CASRGQGADQPQHF
>NA|once|TRBJ2-7|TRBV27
TGTGCCAGCAGTTTAAGCGGCCCTCCAGAGTTGGGGTACGAGCAGTACTTC
CASSLSGPPELGYEQYF
>TRBD2|NA|TRBJ2-5|TRBV27
TGTGCCAGCAGTAGGACTAGCGGGGGGGCCTGGTACTTC
CASSRTSGGAWYF
>TRBD1|NA|TRBJ1-3|TRBV15
TGTGCCACCAGCGCTCAGGGGGTTGGAAACACCATATATTTT
CATSAQGVGNTIYF
>TRBD1|NA|TRBJ2-3|TRBV3-1/TRBV3-2
TGTGCCAGCAGCCCAGGGGGCGCCTCCACAGATACGCAGTATTTT
CASSPGGASTDTQYF
>NA|NA|TRBJ1-4|TRBV5-1
TGCGCCAGCAGCTTTGGGGCGGATGAAAAACTGTTTTTT
CASSFGADEKLFF
>NA|NA|TRBJ2-2|TRBV6-4
TGTGCCAGCAGTCCCTCTTACACCGGGGAGCTGTTTTTT
CASSPSYTGELFF
>TRBD2|NA|TRBJ2-2|TRBV18
TGTGCCAGCTCACCTCAGCGGGGCCTCAACACCGGGGAGCTGTTTTTT
CASSPQRGLNTGELFF
>TRBD2|NA|TRBJ2-1|TRBV11-3
TGTGCCAGCAGCTTAGCGGGGGGTGGTTTCGATGAGCAGTTCTTC
CASSLAGGGFDEQFF
>NA|NA|TRBJ2-7|TRBV9
TGTGCCAGCAGCGTAGGAGCGGTACTACCCTACGAGCAGTACTTC
CASSVGAVLPYEQYF
>NA|NA|TRBJ1-1|TRBV5-1
TGCGCCAGCAGCTTGAACCCAGGGAAGAACACTGAAGCTTTCTTT
CASSLNPGKNTEAFF
>TRBD1|NA|TRBJ2-7|TRBV30
TGTGCCTGGAGTGTAGGACAGGGGGCAAAGTACGAGCAGTACTTC
CAWSVGQGAKYEQYF
>TRBD1|NA|TRBJ1-2|TRBV9
TGTGCCAGCAGCGCCCGGACAGGGGCGGGTGGCTACACCTTC
CASSARTGAGGYTF
>NA|NA|TRBJ1-1|TRBV29-1
TGCAGCGTTAGCGACACTGAAGCTTTCTTT
CSVSDTEAFF
>TRBD2|NA|TRBJ2-5|TRBV3-1/TRBV3-2
TGTGCCAGCAGCCAAGGGTCGGGAGGGACCCAGTACTTC
CASSQGSGGTQYF
>NA|once|TRBJ1-3|TRBV9
TGTGCCAGCAGCGTAGAGGGGGTCGGAAACACCATATATTTT
CASSVEGVGNTIYF
>NA|NA|TRBJ2-7|TRBV11-3
TGTGCCAGCAGCTGGACACAATCCTCCTACGAGCAGTACTTC
CASSWTQSSYEQYF
>NA|NA|TRBJ1-6|TRBV6-5
TGTGCCACCCGACACTCCTATAATTCACCCCTCCACTTT
CATRHSYNSPLHF
>TRBD2|NA|TRBJ2-1|TRBV11-2
TGTGCCAGCAGCTACTTAGCGGGGTACGGCTCCTACAATGAGCAGTTCTTC
CASSYLAGYGSYNEQFF
>NA|NA|TRBJ2-7|TRBV6-5
TGTGCCAGCACCCCAGGACAAACCTACGAGCAGTACTTC
CASTPGQTYEQYF
>TRBD1|NA|TRBJ2-2|TRBV11-1
TGTGCCAGCAGCCCAGGGACAGGGGCAAGGGAGCTGTTTTTT
CASSPGTGARELFF